This record looks at one TCR beta chain sequence and its context. Its antigen is unknown. The sample holds no much larger clone one base away, and base qualities are not on file. Receptors were amplified or captured by the immunoSEQ multiplex PCR assay. The immuneACCESS repertoire file appears here via TCRdb, limited to in-frame rearrangements. These files lack a portion of the clones; in checked studies, under half of the deficit traces to unresolved V genes, and the cause of the others is not known. This sample holds 70,000 to 80,000 clones; about 80% were observed only once. The ten largest clones capture about 15% of the sample. This entry is derived from a study of control samples from healthy donors and cancer patients (dated by TCRdb to about 2020). CDR1 is given as LGHDT and CDR2 as YNNKEL, both from the germline V gene (reference sequence). Trimming costs V 1 base and J 2 bases, and their ends lie 12 bases apart. Including cysteine and phenylalanine, the CDR3 has 15 amino acids. The entry retains the CDR3 DNA only, 45 bases that are in frame from base 1.

The sequenced sample was blood. The rearranged segments are TRBV3-1 (or the pseudogene TRBV3-2) and TRBJ2-7; a weak D assignment points to TRBD2 (6 bases agree). The clonotype comes from a man aged 45-65 years in good health. The sequence in DNA is TGTGCCAGCAGCCAAGGTAGCGGATTAACCTACGAGCAGTACTTC. This encodes CASSQGSGLTYEQYF.